These 10 T cell receptor beta chains were all obtained from the same sample, sequenced in a study of monozygotic twins with inflammatory bowel disease. TCRdb reprocessed the 5' RACE reads and stores each CDR3 protein as one record, lacking DNA. The repertoire table contains 330,000 or so distinct CDR3 sequences. Sequencing was done on a sample of blood. These receptors were obtained from a human donor with ulcerative colitis or Crohn's disease, or a healthy co-twin of an affected twin (not recorded which).

The V gene is TRBV12-3 or TRBV12-4, the J gene TRBJ2-5. This CDR3 is 12 amino acids long. The CDR3 sequence is CASSSRLETQYF.

The genes are TRBV5-1 and TRBJ1-4; TCRdb's D gene call, TRBD1, goes unchecked for lack of DNA. The CDR3 extends over 14 amino acids. Germline CDR1 SGHRS, CDR2 YFSETQ. CDR3 amino acids: CASSLGQGAVQLFF.

The chain couples TRBV24-1 to TRBJ2-3; with no DNA, the TCRdb D assignment of TRBD1 cannot be verified. CDR3 length equals 14 residues. Germline V gene lookup returns CDR1 KGHDR and CDR2 SFDVKD. The CDR3 loop is CATSDQGGADTQYF.

The V gene is TRBV23-1, the J gene TRBJ2-7; with no DNA, the TCRdb D assignment of TRBD2 cannot be verified. TRBV23-1 is an ORF; its function is uncertain. CDR3 length equals 14 residues. CDR3 region: CASSLPGLSSEQYF.

The rearrangement joins TRBV20-1 to TRBJ2-5; TCRdb's assignment of TRBD2 cannot be checked, as there is no DNA. The germline V gene has CDR1 DFQATT and CDR2 SNEGSKA (reference sequence). This CDR3 region has 13 residues. CDR3 residues: CSAIFSGDETQYF.

The chain uses TRBV19 and TRBJ1-1; TCRdb's D gene call, TRBD1, goes unchecked for lack of DNA. The CDR3 is 17 residues long. Germline CDR1 reads LNHDA; CDR2 reads SQIVND (reference sequence). The CDR3 loop is CASSTDDRGVGNTEAFF.

This chain links TRBV27 with TRBJ1-1. Looked up from germline, CDR1 is MNHEY and CDR2 is SMNVEV (reference sequence). This CDR3 contains 13 residues. CDR3: CASSYRAGTEAFF.

The chain is built from TRBV6-5 and TRBJ2-7; TCRdb's assignment of TRBD1 cannot be checked, as there is no DNA. The germline V gene has CDR1 MNHEY and CDR2 SVGAGI. The CDR3 consists of 13 residues. CDR3 sequence: CASRDRVTYEQYF.

The chain links TRBV29-1 to TRBJ2-7. The CDR3 has 14 amino acids. The germline V gene encodes CDR1 SQVTM and CDR2 ANQGSEA. CDR3 region: CSVVRDGSSYEQYF.

CDR3 sequence reads: CAISEGFGGGEQYF. The chain employs TRBV10-3 and TRBJ2-7; TCRdb's D call of TRBD1 is untestable without DNA. Germline CDR1 is ENHRY and CDR2 is SYGVKD. The length of the CDR3 is 14 residues.